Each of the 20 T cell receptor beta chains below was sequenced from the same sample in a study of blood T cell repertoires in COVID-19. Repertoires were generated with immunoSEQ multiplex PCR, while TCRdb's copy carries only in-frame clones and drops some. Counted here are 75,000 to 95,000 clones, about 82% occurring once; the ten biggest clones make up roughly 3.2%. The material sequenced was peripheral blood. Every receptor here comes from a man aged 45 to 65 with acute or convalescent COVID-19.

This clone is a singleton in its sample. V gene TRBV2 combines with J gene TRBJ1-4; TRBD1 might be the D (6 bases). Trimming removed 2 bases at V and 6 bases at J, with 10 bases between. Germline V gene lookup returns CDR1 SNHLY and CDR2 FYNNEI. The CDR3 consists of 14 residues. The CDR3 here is CASSEIQGDEKLFF. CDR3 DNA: TGTGCCAGCAGTGAAATACAGGGTGATGAAAAACTGTTTTTT.

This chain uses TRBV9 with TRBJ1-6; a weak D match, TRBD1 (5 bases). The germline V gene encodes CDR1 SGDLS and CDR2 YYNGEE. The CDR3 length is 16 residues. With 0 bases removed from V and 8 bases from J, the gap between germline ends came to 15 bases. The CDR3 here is CASSVGGWGGDSPLHF. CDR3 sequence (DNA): TGTGCCAGCAGCGTAGGAGGATGGGGGGGGGATTCACCCCTCCACTTT.

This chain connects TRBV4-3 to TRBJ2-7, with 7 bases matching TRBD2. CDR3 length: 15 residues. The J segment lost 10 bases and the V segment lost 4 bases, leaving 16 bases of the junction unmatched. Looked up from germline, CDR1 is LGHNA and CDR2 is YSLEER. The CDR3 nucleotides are TGCGCCAGCAGCCTTAACTACCTTGGGGGGGGAGAACAGTACTTC. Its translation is CASSLNYLGGGEQYF.

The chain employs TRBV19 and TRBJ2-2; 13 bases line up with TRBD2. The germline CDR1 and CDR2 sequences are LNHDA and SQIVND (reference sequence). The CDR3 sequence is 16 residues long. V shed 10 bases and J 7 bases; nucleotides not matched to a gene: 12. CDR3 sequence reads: CATRLAGGAWGGELFF. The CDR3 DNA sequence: TGTGCCACCAGACTAGCGGGGGGCGCCTGGGGCGGGGAGCTGTTTTTT. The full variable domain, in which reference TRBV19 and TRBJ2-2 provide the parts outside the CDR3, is DGGITQSPKYLFRKEGQNVTLSCEQNLNHDAMYWYRQDPGQGLRLIYYSQIVNDFQKGDIAEGYSVSREKKESFPLTVTSAQKNPTAFYLCATRLAGGAWGGELFFGEGSRLTVL.

The CDR3 spells CASSHVQGGGGYTF. The CDR3 region has the DNA TGTGCCAGCAGCCACGTCCAGGGAGGGGGTGGCTACACCTTC. J is TRBJ1-2 and V is TRBV3-1 (or the pseudogene TRBV3-2); a weak D match, TRBD1 (6 bases). V was shortened by 3 bases and J by 7 bases, with 15 bases between the two germline ends. Germline CDR1 LGHDT, CDR2 YNNKEL (reference sequence). This CDR3 has 14 amino acids.

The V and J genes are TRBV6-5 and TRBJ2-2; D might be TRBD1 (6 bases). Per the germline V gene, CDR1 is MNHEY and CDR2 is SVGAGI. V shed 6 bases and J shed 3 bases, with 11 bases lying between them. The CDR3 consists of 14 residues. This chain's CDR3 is CASSRNRDTGELFF. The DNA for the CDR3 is TGTGCCAGCAGCCGAAACAGGGACACCGGGGAGCTGTTTTTT.

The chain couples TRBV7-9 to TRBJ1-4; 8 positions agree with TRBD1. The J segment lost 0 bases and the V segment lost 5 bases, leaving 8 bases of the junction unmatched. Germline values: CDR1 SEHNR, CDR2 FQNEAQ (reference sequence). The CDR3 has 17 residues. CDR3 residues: CASSRGQGAATNEKLFF. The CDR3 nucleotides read TGTGCCAGCAGCCGGGGCCAGGGGGCCGCAACTAATGAAAAACTGTTTTTT.

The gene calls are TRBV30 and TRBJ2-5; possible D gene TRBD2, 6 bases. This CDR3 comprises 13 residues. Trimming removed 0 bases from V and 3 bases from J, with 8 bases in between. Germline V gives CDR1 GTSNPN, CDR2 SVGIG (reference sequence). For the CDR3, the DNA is TGTGCCTGGAGTGTACGACTAGAAGAGACCCAGTACTTC. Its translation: CAWSVRLEETQYF.

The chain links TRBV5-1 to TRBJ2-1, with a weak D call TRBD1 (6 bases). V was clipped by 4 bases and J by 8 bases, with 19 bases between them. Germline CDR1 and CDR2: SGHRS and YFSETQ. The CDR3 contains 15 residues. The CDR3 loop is CASSRQDEPYDEQFF. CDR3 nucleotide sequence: TGCGCCAGCAGCCGACAGGACGAACCCTATGATGAGCAGTTCTTC.

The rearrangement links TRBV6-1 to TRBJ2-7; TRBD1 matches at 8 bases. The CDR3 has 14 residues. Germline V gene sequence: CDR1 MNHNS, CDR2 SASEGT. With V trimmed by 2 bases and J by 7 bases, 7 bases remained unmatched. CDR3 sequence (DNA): TGTGCCAGCAGTGAAACGGACAGGGTGGGGGAGCAGTACTTC. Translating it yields CASSETDRVGEQYF.

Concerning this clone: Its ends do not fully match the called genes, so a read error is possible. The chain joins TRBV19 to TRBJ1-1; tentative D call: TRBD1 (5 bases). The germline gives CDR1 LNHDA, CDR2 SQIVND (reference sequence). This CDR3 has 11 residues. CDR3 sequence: CASSTGTVFAF. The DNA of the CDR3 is TGTGCCAGTAGTACCGGGACTGTTTTTGCCTTT.

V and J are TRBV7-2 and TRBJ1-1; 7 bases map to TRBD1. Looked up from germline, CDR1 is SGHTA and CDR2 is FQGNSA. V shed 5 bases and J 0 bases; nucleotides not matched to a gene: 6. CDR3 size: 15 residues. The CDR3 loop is CASSPEGQLNTEAFF. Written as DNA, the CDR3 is TGTGCCAGCAGCCCCGAGGGACAGTTGAACACTGAAGCTTTCTTT.

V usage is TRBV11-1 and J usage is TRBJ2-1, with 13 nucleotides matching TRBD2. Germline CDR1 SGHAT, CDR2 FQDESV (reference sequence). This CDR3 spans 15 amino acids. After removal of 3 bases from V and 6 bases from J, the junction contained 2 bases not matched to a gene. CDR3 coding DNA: TGTGCCAGCAGCTTTGGACTAGCGGGAGTCAATGAGCAGTTCTTC. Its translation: CASSFGLAGVNEQFF.

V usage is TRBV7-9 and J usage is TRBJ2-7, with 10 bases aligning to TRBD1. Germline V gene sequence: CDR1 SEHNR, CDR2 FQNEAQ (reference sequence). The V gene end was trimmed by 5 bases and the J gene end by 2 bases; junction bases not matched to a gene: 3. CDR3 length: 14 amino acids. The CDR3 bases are TGTGCCAGCAGCGCGGACAGGGGGACCTACGAGCAGTACTTC. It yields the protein CASSADRGTYEQYF. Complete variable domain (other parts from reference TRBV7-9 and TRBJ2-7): DTGVSQNPRHKITKRGQNVTFRCDPISEHNRLYWYRQTLGQGPEFLTYFQNEAQLEKSRLLSDRFSAERPKGSFSTLEIQRTEQGDSAMYLCASSADRGTYEQYFGPGTRLTVT.

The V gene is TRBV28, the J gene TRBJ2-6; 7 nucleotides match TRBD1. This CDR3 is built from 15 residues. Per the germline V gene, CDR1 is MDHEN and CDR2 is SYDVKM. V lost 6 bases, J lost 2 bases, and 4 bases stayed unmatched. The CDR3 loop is CASRVQGAGANVLTF. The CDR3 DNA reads TGTGCCAGCAGAGTCCAGGGGGCTGGGGCCAACGTCCTGACTTTC.

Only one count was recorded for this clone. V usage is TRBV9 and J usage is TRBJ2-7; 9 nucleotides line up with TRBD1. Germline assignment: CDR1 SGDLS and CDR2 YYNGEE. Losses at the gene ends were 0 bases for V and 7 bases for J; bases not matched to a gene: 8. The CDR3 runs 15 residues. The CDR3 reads CASSVDDRGIGEQYF. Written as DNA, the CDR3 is TGTGCCAGCAGCGTAGACGACAGGGGGATAGGGGAGCAGTACTTC.

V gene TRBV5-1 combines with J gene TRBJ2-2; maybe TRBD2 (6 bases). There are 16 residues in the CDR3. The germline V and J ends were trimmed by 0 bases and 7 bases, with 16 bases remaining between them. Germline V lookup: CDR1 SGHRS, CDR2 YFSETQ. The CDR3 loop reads CASSLVGGRRVGELFF. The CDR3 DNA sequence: TGCGCCAGCAGCTTGGTAGGAGGGAGGCGCGTCGGGGAGCTGTTTTTT.

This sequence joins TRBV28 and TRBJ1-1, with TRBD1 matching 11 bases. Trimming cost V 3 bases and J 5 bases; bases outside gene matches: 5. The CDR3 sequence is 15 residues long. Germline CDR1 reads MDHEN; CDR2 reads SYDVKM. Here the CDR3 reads CASSFSGTGGTEAFF. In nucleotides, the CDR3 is TGTGCCAGCAGTTTTTCCGGGACAGGGGGGACTGAAGCTTTCTTT.

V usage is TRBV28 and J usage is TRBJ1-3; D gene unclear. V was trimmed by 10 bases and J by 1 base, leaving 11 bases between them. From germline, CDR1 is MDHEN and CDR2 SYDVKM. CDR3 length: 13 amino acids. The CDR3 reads CAISEVSGNTIYF. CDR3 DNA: TGTGCCATAAGCGAGGTTTCTGGAAACACCATATATTTT.

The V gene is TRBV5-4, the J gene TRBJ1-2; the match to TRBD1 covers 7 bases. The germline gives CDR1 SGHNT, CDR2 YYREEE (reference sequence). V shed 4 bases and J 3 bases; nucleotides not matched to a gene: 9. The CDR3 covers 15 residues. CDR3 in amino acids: CASSGRATGDYGYTF. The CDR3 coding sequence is TGTGCCAGCAGCGGTCGGGCAACAGGGGACTATGGCTACACCTTC.